These 18 T cell receptor beta chains came from one sample sequenced in a study of blood T cell repertoires in COVID-19. Only in-frame clones appear in the TCRdb table, and some are missing; sequencing was by immunoSEQ multiplex PCR. Of around 370,000 clones in the sample, roughly 90% were seen once. The source material was peripheral blood. These receptors were taken from a woman aged 70-85 years with COVID-19, enrolled during active disease.

The J gene is TRBJ1-1, the V gene TRBV11-2, with TRBD1 identical over 11 bases. With V trimmed by 4 bases and J by 4 bases, 14 bases remained unmatched. From germline, CDR1 is SGHAT and CDR2 FQNNGV. The CDR3 sequence is 18 residues long. CDR3 protein: CASSSISGDRGSGTEAFF. The DNA for the CDR3 is TGTGCCAGCAGCTCTATCTCGGGGGACAGGGGGTCGGGCACTGAAGCTTTCTTT.

The V and J genes are TRBV28 and TRBJ2-2, with 7 bases identical to TRBD1. The V gene end was trimmed by 6 bases and the J gene end by 3 bases; junction bases not matched to a gene: 4. Per germline, CDR1 MDHEN and CDR2 SYDVKM. This CDR3 spans 14 amino acids. CDR3 in amino acids: CASSATGDTGELFF. In DNA, the CDR3 is TGTGCCAGCAGCGCTACAGGGGACACCGGGGAGCTGTTTTTT.

On this clone itself: The identical CDR3 is also encoded by other nucleotide sequences in the sample. This chain uses TRBV3-1 (or the pseudogene TRBV3-2) with TRBJ1-1; tentatively, D is TRBD1 (5 bases). Germline assignment: CDR1 LGHDT and CDR2 YNNKEL (reference sequence). With 3 bases removed from V and 8 bases from J, the gap between germline ends came to 7 bases. The CDR3 is 11 amino acids. In DNA, the CDR3 is TGTGCCAGCAGCCAGGGGCCCGAAGCTTTCTTT. Translated, it gives CASSQGPEAFF.

V is TRBV5-6 and J is TRBJ2-7, with no clear D. The germline V gene has CDR1 SGHDT and CDR2 YYEEEE. V was trimmed by 0 bases and J by 0 bases, leaving 7 bases between them. The CDR3 runs to 14 residues. CDR3 DNA sequence: TGTGCCAGCAGCTTGGACAGAAACTCCTACGAGCAGTACTTC. Its protein product is CASSLDRNSYEQYF. Using reference TRBV5-6 and TRBJ2-7 for the parts outside the CDR3, the full variable domain is DAGVTQSPTHLIKTRGQQVTLRCSPKSGHDTVSWYQQALGQGPQFIFQYYEEEERQRGNFPDRFSGHQFPNYSSELNVNALLLGDSALYLCASSLDRNSYEQYFGPGTRLTVT.

This chain uses TRBV27 with TRBJ2-3; TRBD1 agrees at 10 bases. Trimming took 0 bases from V and 5 from J; bases not matched to a gene: 8. Germline CDR1 and CDR2: MNHEY and SMNVEV (reference sequence). The CDR3 loop spans 17 amino acids. The CDR3 is CASSLSFAGTGEDTQYF. For the CDR3, the DNA is TGTGCCAGCAGTTTATCATTTGCCGGGACAGGGGAAGATACGCAGTATTTT.

The V and J genes are TRBV12-5 and TRBJ2-5; weak D call: TRBD2 (5 bases). Germline lookup yields CDR1 LGHNT and CDR2 FRNRAP. CDR3 length equals 12 residues. The ends were cut back, 7 bases at V and 5 bases at J, with 11 bases in the middle. CDR3 residues: CASVRTGETQYF. In nucleotides, the CDR3 is TGTGCTAGTGTTCGGACGGGGGAGACCCAGTACTTC.

The gene calls are TRBV6-5 and TRBJ1-1, with D tentatively TRBD1 (6 bases). Germline V gene sequence: CDR1 MNHEY, CDR2 SVGAGI. Trimming removed 10 bases from V and 0 bases from J, with 12 bases in between. The CDR3 extends over 13 amino acids. CDR3 nucleotide sequence: TGTGCCACCTCAAGGACAGTGAACACTGAAGCTTTCTTT. Residues: CATSRTVNTEAFF.

The chain uses TRBV10-3 and TRBJ2-3, with 8 positions matching TRBD2. V lost 3 bases, J lost 2 bases, and 4 bases stayed unmatched. The CDR3 has 15 residues. Germline CDR1 and CDR2: ENHRY and SYGVKD. The CDR3 loop reads CAISEQAGDTDTQYF. CDR3 DNA sequence: TGTGCCATCAGTGAACAAGCGGGGGACACAGATACGCAGTATTTT.

This clone was detected only once. The chain links TRBV12-5 to TRBJ2-3, with no clear D. V was pared by 5 bases and J by 5 bases, with 11 bases between. The germline V gene has CDR1 LGHNT and CDR2 FRNRAP. This CDR3 is built from 13 residues. Here the CDR3 reads CASGAFAVDTQYF. DNA for the CDR3: TGTGCTAGTGGTGCCTTCGCGGTAGATACGCAGTATTTT.

This chain uses TRBV6-1 with TRBJ2-2; 8 bases line up with TRBD1. Germline V gives CDR1 MNHNS, CDR2 SASEGT. V lost 4 bases and J lost 5; bases outside the gene matches: 9. The length of the CDR3 is 16 residues. Here the CDR3 reads CASSALRTGNTGELFF. The CDR3 coding sequence is TGTGCCAGCAGTGCGCTGCGGACAGGGAATACCGGGGAGCTGTTTTTT.

The V gene is TRBV5-1, the J gene TRBJ1-1; 7 bases are shared with TRBD1. From germline, CDR1 is SGHRS and CDR2 YFSETQ. The CDR3 runs to 13 residues. Trimming at V came to 3 bases and at J to 6 bases, leaving 5 bases not matched to a gene. The CDR3 sequence: CASSSDRAAEAFF. CDR3 DNA: TGCGCCAGCAGCTCCGACAGGGCCGCTGAAGCTTTCTTT. Filled out from reference TRBV5-1 and TRBJ1-1, the complete variable domain reads KAGVTQTPRYLIKTRGQQVTLSCSPISGHRSVSWYQQTPGQGLQFLFEYFSETQRNKGNFPGRFSGRQFSNSRSEMNVSTLELGDSALYLCASSSDRAAEAFFGQGTRLTVV.

The J gene is TRBJ2-5, the V gene TRBV6-2 or TRBV6-3, with 8 bases that match TRBD2. The CDR3 is made up of 15 amino acids. Germline CDR1 MNHEY, CDR2 SVGEGT. V shed 6 bases and J 1 base; nucleotides not matched to a gene: 7. In DNA form, the CDR3 reads TGTGCCAGCAGCCGAGCCAGCGGGGGCCAAGAGACCCAGTACTTC. It encodes CASSRASGGQETQYF.

J is TRBJ1-6 and V is TRBV19, with 9 positions matching TRBD1. This CDR3 contains 17 residues. With V trimmed by 6 bases and J by 14 bases, 20 bases remained unmatched. Germline V lookup: CDR1 LNHDA, CDR2 SQIVND (reference sequence). CDR3 loop: CASRQQKGQGSERALHF. DNA for the CDR3: TGTGCCAGTAGGCAACAGAAAGGACAGGGGTCCGAAAGGGCCCTCCACTTT.

The chain links TRBV5-1 to TRBJ2-7, with TRBD1 matching over 10 bases. The V segment lost 4 bases and the J segment 2 bases; nucleotides outside the gene matches: 9. The CDR3 extends over 16 amino acids. Germline V CDR1 and CDR2: SGHRS, YFSETQ. The CDR3 nucleotides read TGCGCCAGCAGCCGGCCCTTGACAGGGGGCACCTACGAGCAGTACTTC. Translation gives CASSRPLTGGTYEQYF.

The chain links TRBV5-1 to TRBJ2-3; maybe TRBD2 (5 bases). V was shortened by 5 bases and J by 4 bases, with 14 bases between the two germline ends. In germline, CDR1 is SGHRS, CDR2 YFSETQ. CDR3 length: 14 amino acids. The CDR3 region is CASRVGSGSDTQYF. The CDR3 nucleotides read TGCGCCAGCAGAGTCGGATCGGGGTCAGATACGCAGTATTTT.

The chain joins TRBV28 to TRBJ2-7, with TRBD1 as a possible D gene (6 bases). Germline CDR1 and CDR2: MDHEN and SYDVKM. Trimming shortened V by 2 bases and J by 7 bases, and 12 bases separated the two germline ends. The length of the CDR3 is 13 residues. This CDR3 reads CASSLTGQKEQYF. CDR3 sequence (DNA): TGTGCCAGCAGTTTAACGGGACAAAAAGAGCAGTACTTC.

The chain couples TRBV4-1 to TRBJ2-5; D is possibly TRBD2 (5 bases). The V gene's germline CDR1 is MGHRA and CDR2 YSYEKL. The ends were cut back, 4 bases at V and 5 bases at J, with 17 bases in the middle. CDR3 length: 15 amino acids. The CDR3 region is CASSLTLGREETQYF. The CDR3 nucleotides read TGCGCCAGCAGCCTCACGCTAGGGAGAGAGGAGACCCAGTACTTC.

The gene calls are TRBV7-9 and TRBJ2-2; TRBD1 matches at 7 bases. With 7 bases clipped from V and 1 base from J, the junction kept 9 bases outside the gene matches. The germline CDR1 and CDR2 sequences are SEHNR and FQNEAQ (reference sequence). There are 16 residues in the CDR3. CDR3 nucleotide sequence: TGTGCCAGCATCCCACCGGGACAGAGGAACACCGGGGAGCTGTTTTTT. The encoded protein is CASIPPGQRNTGELFF.